Below are 16 T cell receptor beta chains sequenced from a single sample in a study of CD8+ T cells in alopecia areata. RNA was extracted and reverse transcribed into cDNA as the sequencing template. Assay used: immunoSEQ multiplex PCR; TCRdb lists only in-frame clones, some missing. This table has about 200,000 clones, 56% appearing once. The sequenced sample was CD8+ T cells sorted from blood. The receptors stem from a human donor in good health.

CDR3 loop: CSVSWGLAEQYF. The CDR3 DNA is TGCAGCGTTTCTTGGGGTTTGGCCGAGCAGTACTTC. V usage is TRBV29-1 and J usage is TRBJ2-7; D is uncertain. Germline-derived CDR1 and CDR2 are SQVTM and ANQGSEA. V shed 5 bases and J shed 6 bases, with 14 bases lying between them. This CDR3 has 12 residues.

The rearrangement joins TRBV29-1 to TRBJ2-7, with a tentative D call TRBD1 (6 bases). The CDR3 contains 13 residues. The germline gives CDR1 SQVTM, CDR2 ANQGSEA. The V end lost 4 bases, the J end lost 4 bases, and 14 bases lay between the germline ends. CDR3 nucleotide sequence: TGCAGCGTTGTCTGGGACAAATCTTACGAGCAGTACTTC. This encodes CSVVWDKSYEQYF.

CDR3 amino acids: CASSDPFPGATYEQYF. Written as DNA, the CDR3 is TGCGCCAGCAGTGATCCGTTCCCGGGAGCGACCTACGAGCAGTACTTC. V usage is TRBV10-2 and J usage is TRBJ2-7; D is possibly TRBD2 (6 bases). CDR1 WSHSY and CDR2 SAAADI come from the germline V gene. V shed 3 bases and J shed 2 bases, with 17 bases lying between them. The CDR3 consists of 16 residues.

The J gene is TRBJ2-7, the V gene TRBV4-1; 9 bases match TRBD2. Germline values: CDR1 MGHRA, CDR2 YSYEKL. The V segment lost 0 bases and the J segment 0 bases; nucleotides outside the gene matches: 0. The CDR3 is 15 residues long. The CDR3 nucleotides read TGCGCCAGCAGCCAAGAGACTAGCGGCTCCTACGAGCAGTACTTC. Translated: CASSQETSGSYEQYF.

This clone was seen only a few times. The chain uses TRBV15 and TRBJ1-3; D unresolved. The CDR3 length is 15 residues. Per the germline V gene, CDR1 is LNHNV and CDR2 is YYDKDF (reference sequence). V was shortened by 3 bases and J by 0 bases, with 9 bases between the two germline ends. This CDR3 reads CATSSAQYSGNTIYF. CDR3 DNA sequence: TGTGCCACCAGCAGCGCACAGTACTCTGGAAACACCATATATTTT.

The DNA for the CDR3 is TGTGCCAGCAGCCAAGTAGGAATGGATACGCAGTATTTT. This translates into CASSQVGMDTQYF. The rearrangement links TRBV14 to TRBJ2-3, with D uncertain. V lost 1 base and J lost 6, with 8 bases in between. CDR3 length: 13 amino acids. Germline V gene sequence: CDR1 SGHDN, CDR2 FVKESK.

The gene calls are TRBV29-1 and TRBJ1-1; 7 bases map to TRBD1. After removal of 6 bases from V and 3 bases from J, the junction contained 10 bases not matched to a gene. CDR1 and CDR2 from the germline V gene are SQVTM and ANQGSEA. This CDR3 has 14 amino acids. In DNA, the CDR3 is TGCAGCGTCGAATTTAGGGGGCGGGACACTGAAGCTTTCTTT. This encodes CSVEFRGRDTEAFF.

DNA of the CDR3: TGTGCCAGCAGTGTGGGGGGGGCTGAAGCTTTCTTT. This translates into CASSVGGAEAFF. The V gene is TRBV25-1, the J gene TRBJ1-1; perhaps TRBD1 as D (5 bases). The length of the CDR3 is 12 residues. Germline loops: CDR1 MGHDK, CDR2 SYGVNS. Trimming cost V 4 bases and J 6 bases, with 9 bases left between them.

V usage is TRBV5-6 and J usage is TRBJ1-2; no clear D gene. The V and J ends lost 4 bases and 1 base respectively, with 5 bases between them. In germline, CDR1 is SGHDT, CDR2 YYEEEE. The CDR3 has 12 residues. The CDR3: CASSDNNYGYTF. The CDR3 DNA is TGTGCCAGCAGCGATAATAACTATGGCTACACCTTC.

V is TRBV27 and J is TRBJ2-3; no definite D call. CDR3 length: 13 amino acids. Germline V gene sequence: CDR1 MNHEY, CDR2 SMNVEV (reference sequence). V gave up 4 bases and J gave up 2 bases, with 7 bases separating them. CDR3 in amino acids: CASSSTHTDTQYF. CDR3 DNA: TGTGCCAGCAGTTCAACCCACACAGATACGCAGTATTTT.

This clone has more than one count but fewer than ten. The chain links TRBV6-5 to TRBJ1-6, with D maybe TRBD1 (5 bases). The germline gives CDR1 MNHEY, CDR2 SVGAGI. This CDR3 region has 13 residues. Trimming stripped 4 bases from V and 10 bases from J, with 11 bases between. The CDR3 DNA is TGTGCCAGCAGTTTAGGGGAGAGCTCACCCCTCCACTTT. This sequence encodes CASSLGESSPLHF.

This rearrangement joins TRBV4-1 to TRBJ2-7; no clear D gene. Trimming pared 3 bases from V and 6 bases from J, leaving 12 bases between. The CDR3 totals 13 residues. CDR1 and CDR2 (germline): MGHRA, YSYEKL. DNA for the CDR3: TGCGCCAGCAGCCACGTGCTAGAGACCGAGCAGTACTTC. This codes for CASSHVLETEQYF.

This clone was counted only a few times. The rearrangement links TRBV5-6 to TRBJ2-1, with 8 nucleotides matching TRBD1. V dropped 4 bases and J dropped 2; count of bases not matched to a gene: 8. Germline V gives CDR1 SGHDT, CDR2 YYEEEE. The CDR3 has 16 residues. CDR3 nucleotide sequence: TGTGCCAGCAGCCTGGGGGGACAGGTTCCCTACAATGAGCAGTTCTTC. This translates into CASSLGGQVPYNEQFF.

This chain connects TRBV4-1 to TRBJ2-7; the D gene is possibly TRBD2 (5 bases). CDR1 and CDR2 (germline): MGHRA, YSYEKL. This CDR3 spans 14 amino acids. Trimming cost V 5 bases and J 1 base, with 12 bases left between them. CDR3 DNA sequence: TGCGCCAGCAGCTTCCCCGGGGTGTCCTACGAGCAGTACTTC. Its translation: CASSFPGVSYEQYF.

Only a few counts were recorded for this clone. The chain carries TRBV6-6 and TRBJ1-1; D is uncertain. This CDR3 region has 15 residues. CDR1 is MNHNY and CDR2 is SVGAGI in the germline V gene (reference sequence). The V and J ends lost 2 bases and 1 base respectively, with 11 bases between them. The CDR3 reads CASSYLGNRNTEAFF. The CDR3 nucleotides read TGTGCCAGCAGTTACCTCGGGAATCGGAACACTGAAGCTTTCTTT.

This clone was seen a few times. The V gene is TRBV6-6, the J gene TRBJ2-3; perhaps TRBD2 as D (5 bases). CDR1 and CDR2 (germline): MNHNY, SVGAGI (reference sequence). The CDR3 consists of 15 residues. Trimming cost V 2 bases and J 6 bases, with 15 bases left between them. The CDR3 region is CASSYHSELVDTQYF. DNA of the CDR3: TGTGCCAGCAGTTACCACAGCGAACTAGTTGATACGCAGTATTTT.